The entry below gives a single T cell receptor (beta chain) sequence along with its context. The antigen is unknown. The data are from a study of cytomegalovirus exposure and HLA in healthy donors. From germline, CDR1 is SEHNR and CDR2 FQNEAQ (reference sequence). V dropped 5 bases and J dropped 3 bases, with 13 bases sitting between them. The CDR3 spans 14 residues. General observations from the study: In an earlier analysis, most TCR beta V segments were productive about 90% or about 30% of the time.

Donors counted as nominally healthy when sampled, yet unrecorded immune exposures were likely. The PCR used 60 Vbeta and 13 Jbeta primers. Repertoires were generated with immunoSEQ multiplex PCR, while TCRdb's copy carries only in-frame clones and drops some. The table lists 75,000 to 90,000 clones, with 1.4% to 1.5% in the top ten. This chain uses TRBV7-9 with TRBJ1-2, with D possibly matching TRBD1 (6 bases). What was sequenced was PBMCs. This receptor was taken from a woman in her sixties or seventies in good health and CMV-seronegative. The CDR3 DNA follows: TGTGCCAGCAGCCAGGACAGAGTTTACTATGGCTACACCTTC. Its translation is CASSQDRVYYGYTF. The variable domain in full, with the rest retrieved from reference TRBV7-9 and TRBJ1-2, is DTGVSQNPRHKITKRGQNVTFRCDPISEHNRLYWYRQTLGQGPEFLTYFQNEAQLEKSRLLSDRFSAERPKGSFSTLEIQRTEQGDSAMYLCASSQDRVYYGYTFGSGTRLTVV.